Listed below are T cell receptor beta chains from one sample, sequenced in a study of blood T cell repertoires in COVID-19. Assay used: immunoSEQ multiplex PCR; TCRdb lists only in-frame clones, some missing. The data show about 130,000 clones, approximately 87% seen once. The sequenced sample consisted of peripheral blood. These receptors were collected from a man aged 70-80 years with active COVID-19. Each CDR3 is given with its conserved first and last residue. D genes are given only for firm matches. Part of the rows lack a size; the others show once, few, many or a class for expanded clones.

CASSPTSGSSHEQYF	TGCGCCAGCAGCCCGACTAGCGGGAGTTCCCACGAGCAGTACTTC	few	TRBJ2-7	TRBV5-1	TRBD2
CAGTSGRSTEQYF	TGTGCCGGGACTAGCGGGAGGTCCACCGAGCAGTACTTC	NA	TRBJ2-7	TRBV30	TRBD2
CSVAFSGSTDTQYF	TGCAGCGTTGCGTTTAGCGGGAGCACAGATACGCAGTATTTT	once	TRBJ2-3	TRBV29-1	TRBD2
CASSWNTGELFF	TGTGCCAGTTCCTGGAACACCGGGGAGCTGTTTTTT	NA	TRBJ2-2	TRBV27	NA
CASTLRDAGEQFF	TGTGCCAGTACCTTGCGGGATGCTGGTGAGCAGTTCTTC	NA	TRBJ2-1	TRBV19	NA
CASNPPGQGMNQPQHF	TGTGCCAGCAATCCACCCGGACAGGGGATGAATCAGCCCCAGCATTTT	NA	TRBJ1-5	TRBV5-8	TRBD1
CASSVMTAGGADGYTF	TGTGCCAGCAGCGTAATGACAGCGGGGGGCGCGGATGGCTACACCTTC	NA	TRBJ1-2	TRBV9	NA
CASNNLGKVYEQYF	TGTGCCAGCAATAATCTAGGAAAGGTCTACGAGCAGTACTTC	few	TRBJ2-7	TRBV6-5	NA
CASRQGDPNYGYTF	TGCGCCAGCAGGCAGGGGGATCCTAACTATGGCTACACCTTC	NA	TRBJ1-2	TRBV5-1	TRBD1
CASSFTGVETQYF	TGTGCCAGCAGCTTTACAGGGGTTGAGACCCAGTACTTC	NA	TRBJ2-5	TRBV7-3	TRBD1
CASSPRRETQYF	TGTGCCAGCAGCCCCCGCCGGGAGACCCAGTACTTC	NA	TRBJ2-5	TRBV7-9	NA
CASSLPGGQGGEQYF	TGTGCCAGCAGTTTACCGGGGGGACAGGGGGGCGAGCAGTACTTC	NA	TRBJ2-7	TRBV28	TRBD1